This TCR beta chain derives from a study of low-dose radiotherapy and immunotherapy resistance in tumors. Whole-study context: In Cohort 2, 1 Gy per fraction was delivered every two weeks, for a total of 13 Gy over 26 weeks. Patients took 300 mg oral aspirin daily for four cycles from cycle 1 day 1. Cyclophosphamide went in intravenously at 200 mg/m2 every two weeks, one day before radiation and immunotherapy.

As for time point: before trial treatment. The donors' treatment consisted of nivolumab, ipilimumab, aspirin, low-dose cyclophosphamide and low-dose radiotherapy. The ends lost 8 bases at V and 0 bases at J; junction bases unmatched: 4. CDR3 length equals 14 residues. Germline CDR1 is SNHLY and CDR2 is FYNNEI. cDNA synthesis used a TRAV/TRBV-specific primer set for both chains. A constant-region primer paired with the V-primer adapter amplified TCRs over about 18 PCR cycles. TCRdb re-called the reads through MiXCR, storing one row per CDR3 protein. The sample records approximately 90,000 distinct CDR3 sequences, 15% to 20% being singletons. This clonotype was observed many times.

V and J are TRBV2 and TRBJ2-3, with 8 bases that match TRBD1. The source of this sequence is a male donor with prostate cancer. The specimen was PBMCs, collected before treatment. The CDR3 loop is CASRRDRSTDTQYF. DNA for the CDR3: TGTGCCAGCCGCCGGGACAGGAGCACAGATACGCAGTATTTT.